This TCR beta chain was sequenced in a study of blood T cell repertoires in COVID-19. This CDR3 contains 16 residues. V was trimmed by 4 bases and J by 2 bases, leaving 18 bases between them. In germline, CDR1 is LGHDT, CDR2 YNNKEL (reference sequence). This clone was picked up one time. The table came from immunoSEQ multiplex PCR; TCRdb's copy has only in-frame clones and leaves some out. The repertoire holds 100,000 or so clones, with around 93% as singletons. V is TRBV3-1 (or the pseudogene TRBV3-2) and J is TRBJ2-7; D may be TRBD1 (6 bases). This TCR was sampled from a man aged 50 to 59 with acute or convalescent COVID-19. Sequenced material: peripheral blood. CDR3 sequence reads: CASSPPGQGRPYEQYF. Written as DNA, the CDR3 is TGTGCCAGCAGCCCCCCAGGGCAGGGGCGCCCCTACGAGCAGTACTTC.